The entry below gives a single TCR beta chain sequence along with its context. The target antigen is unknown. This specimen belongs to a study of OX40 agonist ivuxolimab in advanced cancers. Study-wide background: Participants averaged 60 years of age (range 23 to 79) and were under 90% male. Partial responses were observed in three patients, of whom one had hepatocellular carcinoma and two had cutaneous melanoma. General study results and limits: Which antigen the expanded peripheral T cells recognized is unknown. Expanded clones were, on average, more numerous in CD8+ T cells than in CD4+.

The germline CDR1 and CDR2 sequences are SGHNT and YYREEE (reference sequence). CDR3 size: 14 residues. Trimming pared 4 bases from V and 8 bases from J, leaving 15 bases between. Data came from immunoSEQ multiplex PCR; TCRdb stores just in-frame clones and leaves some out. The sample contains over 35,000 clones, about 89% of which appear only once. Material: CD4+ or CD8+ T cells sorted from blood, obtained in a trial of the OX40 agonist ivuxolimab. J is TRBJ1-4 and V is TRBV5-4; TRBD1 is a possible D gene (6 bases). The receptor was derived from an adult with an advanced solid tumor such as melanoma, head and neck, liver or kidney cancer. The CDR3 loop is CASSLAGAREKLFF. The CDR3 region has the DNA TGTGCCAGCAGCCTTGCAGGGGCAAGGGAAAAACTGTTTTTT.